This T cell receptor beta chain was recorded in a study of cytomegalovirus exposure and HLA in healthy donors. Notes on the study in general: Among the CMV-associated chains, a few were confirmed in vitro as specific for CMV antigens. The finding came from a later analysis; first-cohort TCR clusters tended to co-occur in the 95 to 150 validation repertoires. Investigators reported fewer than 200 TCR beta chains as tied to cytomegalovirus.

This CDR3 comprises 16 residues. V lost 0 bases and J 0 bases, leaving 9 bases between the germline ends. A remark on this clone: No antigen is known for it.

The table came from immunoSEQ multiplex PCR; TCRdb's copy has only in-frame clones and leaves some out. The sample yields under 350,000 clones, 80% to 90% seen once. The chain employs TRBV23-1 and TRBJ1-5; possible D gene TRBD1, 6 bases. TRBV23-1 qualifies as an ORF whose function is uncertain. The sequencing input was PBMCs. This sequence originates from a woman under 30 in good health and CMV-seronegative. The chain's CDR3 is CASSQSRTDSNQPQHF. CDR3 DNA sequence: TGCGCCAGCAGTCAATCTCGGACAGATAGCAATCAGCCCCAGCATTTT.